This T cell receptor (beta chain) came from a study of neurological immune-mediated disorders (dated by TCRdb to about 2019). Regarding the study in general: Among the 34 multiple sclerosis patients, relapsing-remitting MS was present in around 30 and secondary progressive MS was present in 3. The study compared peripheral blood TCR-beta repertoires of HTLV-I-associated myelopathy (HAM/TSP) patients, multiple sclerosis patients and healthy controls using UMI-based sequencing. Alongside PBMC samples, the set of 106 TCR-beta libraries contained longitudinal samples, technical triplicates, and paired CD4+ and CD8+ T-cell subsets that had been sorted. The cohort included 60 to 70 subjects: some 14 with HAM/TSP, about 35 with multiple sclerosis, and 20 healthy controls.

cDNA was synthesized by template-switch 5'RACE using a primer carrying a 10-nucleotide random unique molecular identifier by which each TCR transcript was tagged. Every sequencing run covered 15-18 subjects and yielded more than 160 million TCR-beta sequences. The RNeasy kit was used to extract total RNA. The KAPA Real-time Library Amplification kit was used to amplify TCR-beta VDJ regions with primers for the TCR constant region and the 5'RACE anchor. A first PCR added sample indexes and Illumina adaptors, after which a second PCR increased the library yield. After Ampure bead purification, the TCR product of roughly 650 bp was size-selected on a 2% E-gel SizeSelection system. Library quality was checked on a Bioanalyzer, concentration was measured with Qubit, and libraries were quantified with the Kapa Library Quantification kit before pooling. Libraries were sequenced paired-end 2 x 150 bp on an Illumina HiSeq 2500. To increase sequence diversity, roughly 23-30% phiX was spiked into each library pool. The study's processing was this. Quality-filtered reads were processed with the UMI-based MiGEC pipeline, which removed over 75% of raw TCR sequences during error correction. IMGT germline references were used for alignment of VDJ genes, and clonotypes were defined by a unique CDR3 amino acid sequence together with V-J genes. Clonal expansion, Shannon diversity and CDR3 relatedness were evaluated with VDJtools (CalcPairwiseDistances, ClusterSamples), while phylogenetic trees were built in CLCbio workbench. Expanded clones were defined as having at least 8 unique UMIs, based on coefficient-of-variation modelling across technical triplicates. The public reads were run again by TCRdb, first through fastp at Q25 and then through MiXCR, and only productive beta chains were kept. Every distinct CDR3 protein forms one entry, paired with its most common genes and DNA. The V and J calls follow TCRdb's processing rather than the paper's. Within this sample are roughly 89,000 distinct CDR3 sequences, with around 2.6% of them counted one time only. Of the sample, roughly 1.1% falls within the top ten clones.

This clonotype was found many times. This clone's antigen is unknown. Within one base of it there is no much larger clone, and no base qualities were kept. Libraries from unsorted PBMCs were made from 2 million PBMCs kept in RNAlater at -80 degrees C until RNA extraction. The multiple sclerosis patients were enrolled in a US clinical protocol that evaluated disease progression with magnetic resonance imaging. Peripheral blood underwent Ficoll-Hypaque density gradient centrifugation to isolate PBMCs, which were then cryopreserved in liquid nitrogen. Results the study describes overall, beyond this receptor: The MS cluster showed no association with clinical or MRI features, and the authors stated that larger cohorts are needed. No identical CDR3 amino acid sequences were found to be shared among expanded clones across subjects, suggesting that TCR-beta repertoires were private in all groups. TCR clonal expansion was highest in HAM/TSP patients and lowest in MS patients, with MS patients falling below even healthy controls. In a phylogenetic analysis, the repertoires of 18 out of 34 MS patients fell into a single cluster of related CDR3 sequences, pointing to a possible signature at the repertoire level.

Measured from the cysteine to the phenylalanine, the CDR3 is 15 residues long. The retained sequence is limited to the CDR3, 45 bases, with the frame set at the first base. The V end loses 0 bases and the J end loses 15 bases, and a stretch of 21 bases separates them. Sequencing input: PBMCs. This receptor was obtained from a woman in her 30s with multiple sclerosis. The rearranged segments are TRBV12-3 or TRBV12-4 and TRBJ2-1; TRBD2 is a possible D gene, resting on 6 matching bases. The DNA is as follows: TGTGCCAGCAGTTTAGCACCCCAGACTAGGGATTCGCCGTTCTTC. It specifies CASSLAPQTRDSPFF.